These T cell receptor beta chains were read from a single sample in a study of blood T cell repertoires in COVID-19. Here immunoSEQ multiplex PCR was the method, and the copy in TCRdb shows in-frame clones only, minus some. Here the sample spans approximately 300,000 clones, 85% to 90% being singletons. Sequencing was performed on peripheral blood. The source is a woman aged 45 to 65 with COVID-19, enrolled during active disease. Both conserved end residues are part of each CDR3. A D gene is named only where the DNA matches it firmly. Not every row has a clone size; where given, it reads once, few, many or a size class.

j_gene: TRBJ2-7
abundance: -
v_gene: TRBV10-3
d_gene: TRBD2
CDR3aa: CAISEAGTSGSGWSYEQYF
CDR3nt: TGTGCCATCAGTGAGGCCGGGACTAGCGGGAGTGGGTGGTCCTACGAGCAGTACTTC

j_gene: TRBJ1-3
abundance: -
v_gene: TRBV19
d_gene: -
CDR3aa: CASSAGTGNTIYF
CDR3nt: TGTGCCAGTAGTGCGGGTACTGGAAACACCATATATTTT

j_gene: TRBJ1-1
abundance: once
v_gene: TRBV19
d_gene: -
CDR3aa: CASSLRPVAEAFF
CDR3nt: TGTGCCAGTAGTCTCCGCCCGGTGGCTGAAGCTTTCTTT

j_gene: TRBJ2-2
abundance: few
v_gene: TRBV7-9
d_gene: -
CDR3aa: CASSLASGFGELFF
CDR3nt: TGTGCCAGCAGCTTAGCATCAGGGTTCGGGGAGCTGTTTTTT

j_gene: TRBJ2-7
abundance: -
v_gene: TRBV30
d_gene: -
CDR3aa: CAWKQGGEWNEQYF
CDR3nt: TGTGCCTGGAAGCAGGGTGGGGAATGGAACGAGCAGTACTTC

j_gene: TRBJ2-1
abundance: -
v_gene: TRBV29-1
d_gene: TRBD2
CDR3aa: CSVELAGGPNEQFF
CDR3nt: TGCAGCGTTGAGCTAGCGGGAGGGCCCAATGAGCAGTTCTTC

j_gene: TRBJ2-3
abundance: -
v_gene: TRBV10-1
d_gene: -
CDR3aa: CASSEARVTDTQYF
CDR3nt: TGCGCCAGCAGTGAGGCCAGGGTTACAGATACGCAGTATTTT

j_gene: TRBJ2-1
abundance: many
v_gene: TRBV7-9
d_gene: -
CDR3aa: CASSPGRSSYNEQFF
CDR3nt: TGTGCCAGCAGCCCCGGTAGGAGCTCCTACAATGAGCAGTTCTTC

j_gene: TRBJ2-1
abundance: -
v_gene: TRBV4-1
d_gene: -
CDR3aa: CASSLIQASSYNEQFF
CDR3nt: TGCGCCAGCAGCTTAATACAGGCTAGCTCCTACAATGAGCAGTTCTTC

j_gene: TRBJ1-3
abundance: few
v_gene: TRBV19
d_gene: TRBD1
CDR3aa: CASRGQGGSGNTIYF
CDR3nt: TGTGCCAGTAGGGGTCAGGGGGGCTCTGGAAACACCATATATTTT

j_gene: TRBJ2-7
abundance: -
v_gene: TRBV5-1
d_gene: TRBD2
CDR3aa: CASSLVSGGRTGYEQYF
CDR3nt: TGCGCCAGCAGCTTGGTCTCGGGGGGGCGAACTGGCTACGAGCAGTACTTC

j_gene: TRBJ2-1
abundance: -
v_gene: TRBV19
d_gene: TRBD1
CDR3aa: CASSTGTGINEQFF
CDR3nt: TGTGCCAGTAGTACCGGGACAGGCATCAATGAGCAGTTCTTC

j_gene: TRBJ2-1
abundance: -
v_gene: TRBV5-4
d_gene: -
CDR3aa: CASSPRLPGSSYNEQFF
CDR3nt: TGTGCCAGCAGCCCCAGGCTCCCCGGGAGCTCCTACAATGAGCAGTTCTTC

j_gene: TRBJ2-1
abundance: -
v_gene: TRBV4-3
d_gene: -
CDR3aa: CASSQDLGTSMEFF
CDR3nt: TGCGCCAGCAGCCAAGATCTCGGAACTAGCATGGAGTTCTTC